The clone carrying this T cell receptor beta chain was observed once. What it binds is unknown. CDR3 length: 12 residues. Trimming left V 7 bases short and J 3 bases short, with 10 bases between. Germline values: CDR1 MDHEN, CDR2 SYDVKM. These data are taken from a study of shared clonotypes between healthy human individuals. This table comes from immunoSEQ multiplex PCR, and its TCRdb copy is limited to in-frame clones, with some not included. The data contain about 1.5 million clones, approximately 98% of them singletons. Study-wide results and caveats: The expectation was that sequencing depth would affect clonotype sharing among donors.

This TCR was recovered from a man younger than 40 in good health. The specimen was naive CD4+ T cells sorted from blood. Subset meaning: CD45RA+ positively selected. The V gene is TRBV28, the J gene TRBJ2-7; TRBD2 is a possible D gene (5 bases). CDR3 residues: CASNLASYEQYF. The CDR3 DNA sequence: TGTGCCAGCAATCTAGCAAGCTACGAGCAGTACTTC.